This T cell receptor beta chain was retrieved from a study of shared clonotypes between healthy human individuals. Points from the study as a whole: Researchers sampled blood only, noting tissue repertoires likely differ. Naive subsets tended to show greater estimated richness than memory subsets.

Data came from immunoSEQ multiplex PCR; TCRdb stores just in-frame clones and leaves some out. Found here are 1.6 million or so clones, around 97% of them singletons; the top ten hold roughly 1.2%. The CDR3 runs to 14 residues. After removal of 4 bases from V and 3 bases from J, the junction contained 1 base not matched to a gene. CDR1 and CDR2 (germline): SGHDT, YYEEEE. On this clone: Its antigen is currently unknown. The sample carries other DNA sequences with the same CDR3.

V and J are TRBV5-6 and TRBJ1-5, with 10 positions matching TRBD1. The sequenced sample was naive CD4+ T cells sorted from blood. The subset: CD45RA+ positively selected. This TCR was sampled from a man aged 25 to 40 in good health. Here the CDR3 DNA reads TGTGCCAGCAGCGGACAGGGGGACAATCAGCCCCAGCATTTT. This codes for CASSGQGDNQPQHF.